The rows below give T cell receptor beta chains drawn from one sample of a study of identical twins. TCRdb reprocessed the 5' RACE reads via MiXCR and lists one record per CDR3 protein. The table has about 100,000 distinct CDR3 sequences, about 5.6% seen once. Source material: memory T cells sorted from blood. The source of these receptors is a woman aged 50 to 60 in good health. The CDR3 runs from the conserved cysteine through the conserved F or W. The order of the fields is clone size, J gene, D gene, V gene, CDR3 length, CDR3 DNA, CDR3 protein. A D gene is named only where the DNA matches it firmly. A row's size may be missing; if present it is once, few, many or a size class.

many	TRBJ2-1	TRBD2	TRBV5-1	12	TGCGCCAGCCGGACTAGCTTCAATGAGCAGTTCTTC	CASRTSFNEQFF
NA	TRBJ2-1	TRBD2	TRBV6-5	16	TGTGCCAGCACCACCGCCCTCGGGGGGTCCCCTCATGAGCAGTTCTTC	CASTTALGGSPHEQFF
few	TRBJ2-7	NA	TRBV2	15	TGTGCCAGCAGGGATCCCGCATCGAGCTCCTACGAGCAGTACTTC	CASRDPASSSYEQYF
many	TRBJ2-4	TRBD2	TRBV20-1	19	TGCAGTGCTATCCGCCTCGGCGGGAGAGTTTTTGAGGCCAAAAACATTCAGTACTTC	CSAIRLGGRVFEAKNIQYF
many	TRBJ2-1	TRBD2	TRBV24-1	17	TGTGCCACCAGTGACCCCACTAGCGGGAGGTCGAGGAATGAGCAGTTCTTC	CATSDPTSGRSRNEQFF
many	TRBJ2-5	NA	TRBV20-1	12	TGCAGTGCTAGACTGGCGGGGCTGCTCCAGTACTTC	CSARLAGLLQYF
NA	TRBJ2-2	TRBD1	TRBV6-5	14	TGTGCCAGCCGACAGGGAACGAACACCGGGGAGCTGTTTTTT	CASRQGTNTGELFF
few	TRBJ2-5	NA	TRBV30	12	TGTGCCTGGAGTGTACGCGCTGGTACCCAGTACTTC	CAWSVRAGTQYF
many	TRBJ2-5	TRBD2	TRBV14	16	TGTGCCAGCAGCCAAGGACTAGCGGGCTTCCAAGAGACCCAGTACTTC	CASSQGLAGFQETQYF
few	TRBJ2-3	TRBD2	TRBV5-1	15	TGCGCCAGCAGCTTCGTAGCGGGAGGCGCAGATACGCAGTATTTT	CASSFVAGGADTQYF
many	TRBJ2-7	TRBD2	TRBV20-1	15	TGCAGTGCTAGAAAGGGGGAAGCGGGAGATTACGAGCAGTACTTC	CSARKGEAGDYEQYF
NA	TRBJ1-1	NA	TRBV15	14	TGTGCCACCAGCAGAGATGTAGGCAGGAGTGAAGCTTTCTTT	CATSRDVGRSEAFF
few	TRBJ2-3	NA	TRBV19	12	TGTGCCAGTAGTATCTCTGGAGATACGCAGTATTTT	CASSISGDTQYF
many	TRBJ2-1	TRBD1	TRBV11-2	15	TGTGCCAGCAGCTCACTGACAGGGCCTTACAATGAGCAGTTCTTC	CASSSLTGPYNEQFF
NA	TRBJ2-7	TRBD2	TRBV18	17	TGTGCCAGCTCACCGGGACTAGCGGGAGTAATTAGGGACGAGCAGTACTTC	CASSPGLAGVIRDEQYF
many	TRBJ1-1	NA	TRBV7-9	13	TGTGCCAGCAGCTTAGGAGGGGAACCTGAAGCTTTCTTT	CASSLGGEPEAFF
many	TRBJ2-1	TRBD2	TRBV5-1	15	TGCGCCAGCTCGACGACTAGCGGGAGGGCCATTGAGCAGTTCTTC	CASSTTSGRAIEQFF
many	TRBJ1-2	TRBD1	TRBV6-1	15	TGTGCCAGCAGTGTTCGACAGGGGGTGAACTATGGCTACACCTTC	CASSVRQGVNYGYTF
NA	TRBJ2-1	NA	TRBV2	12	TGTGCCAGCAGGGGGACCTACAATGAGCAGTTCTTC	CASRGTYNEQFF
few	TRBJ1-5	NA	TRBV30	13	TGTGCCTGGAGTCGGGGGAGCAATCAGCCCCAGCATTTT	CAWSRGSNQPQHF
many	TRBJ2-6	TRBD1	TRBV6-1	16	TGTGCCAGCAGTGCGACAGGGGGCGCTGGGGCCAACGTCCTGACTTTC	CASSATGGAGANVLTF
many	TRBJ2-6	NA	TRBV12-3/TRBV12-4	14	TGTGCCAGCGAGGAGGGATCTGGGGCCAACGTCCTGACTTTC	CASEEGSGANVLTF
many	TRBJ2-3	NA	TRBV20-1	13	TGCAGTGCTAGAGTGAGTGGCGGAGATACGCAGTATTTT	CSARVSGGDTQYF
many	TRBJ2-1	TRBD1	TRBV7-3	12	TGTGCCAGCAGCTTCGGGACAGCAGAGCAGTTCTTC	CASSFGTAEQFF
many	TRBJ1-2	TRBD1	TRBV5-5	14	TGTGCCAGCAGCCTGGGGACAGGGGAAAGCGGCTACACCTTC	CASSLGTGESGYTF
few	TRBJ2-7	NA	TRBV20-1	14	TGCAGTGCTAGAAAATCCTCTCCATATGACGAGCAGTACTTC	CSARKSSPYDEQYF
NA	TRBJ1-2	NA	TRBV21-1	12	TGTGCCAGCAGGGAACAGGGTCATGGCTACACCTTC	CASREQGHGYTF
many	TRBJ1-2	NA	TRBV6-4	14	TGTGCCAGCAGTGTCAGTTTCGGAGACTATGGCTACACCTTC	CASSVSFGDYGYTF
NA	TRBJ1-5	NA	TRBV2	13	TGTGCCAGCACCCTAAGGTCGGATCAGCCCCAGCATTTT	CASTLRSDQPQHF
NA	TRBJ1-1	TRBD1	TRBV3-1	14	TGTGCCAGCAGCAAGGGACAGCTGAACACTGAAGCTTTCTTT	CASSKGQLNTEAFF
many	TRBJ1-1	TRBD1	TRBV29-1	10	TGCAGCGCTTACAGGGGTGAAGCTTTCTTT	CSAYRGEAFF
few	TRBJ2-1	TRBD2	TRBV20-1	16	TGCAGTGCTAGAGATTCGAGCGGGAGGGCCTACAATGAGCAGTTCTTC	CSARDSSGRAYNEQFF
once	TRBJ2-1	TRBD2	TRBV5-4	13	TGTGCCAGCAGCTTTCCGGGGGGCAATGAGCAGTTCTTC	CASSFPGGNEQFF
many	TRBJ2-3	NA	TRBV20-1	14	TGCAGTGCTAGAGAAGGGGGGCGAAGAGATACGCAGTATTTT	CSAREGGRRDTQYF
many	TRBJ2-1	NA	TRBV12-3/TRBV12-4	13	TGTGCCAGCAGTTTAAAGGCGGACAATGAGCAGTTCTTC	CASSLKADNEQFF
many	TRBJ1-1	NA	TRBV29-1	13	TGCAGCGTTGTAAGGCAGCTGAACACTGAAGCTTTCTTT	CSVVRQLNTEAFF
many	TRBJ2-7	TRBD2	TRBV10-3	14	TGTGCCATCTCCCTGTTAGCGGGACTTGGCGAGCAGTACTTC	CAISLLAGLGEQYF
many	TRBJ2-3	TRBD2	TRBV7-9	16	TGTGCCAGCAGCTTAGGGGGGGGAAGAAGCACAGATACGCAGTATTTT	CASSLGGGRSTDTQYF
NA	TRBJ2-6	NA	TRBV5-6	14	TGTGCCAGCAGCTTGGAAGGTGGGGCCAACGTCCTGACTTTC	CASSLEGGANVLTF
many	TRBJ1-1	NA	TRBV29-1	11	TGCAGCGTTGAAGGACCCACTGAAGCTTTCTTT	CSVEGPTEAFF
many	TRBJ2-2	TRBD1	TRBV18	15	TGTGCCAGCTCAGCGGAGACAGGGCTTGGCGGGGAGCTGTTTTTT	CASSAETGLGGELFF
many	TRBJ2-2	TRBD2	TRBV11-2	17	TGTGCCAGCAGCTTCCGGACTAGCGGGGAGGGCACCGGGGAGCTGTTTTTT	CASSFRTSGEGTGELFF
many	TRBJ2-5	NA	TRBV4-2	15	TGTGCCAGCAGCCAAGCGGGACAAGGTCAAGAGACCCAGTACTTC	CASSQAGQGQETQYF
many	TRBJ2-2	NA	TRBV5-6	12	TGTGCCAGCGCATCGACCGCCGGGGAGCTGTTTTTT	CASASTAGELFF
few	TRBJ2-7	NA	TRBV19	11	TGTGCCAGTAGTGTGTCAGACGAGCAGTACTTC	CASSVSDEQYF
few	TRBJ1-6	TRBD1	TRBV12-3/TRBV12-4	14	TGTGCCAGCAGCAGCGGACAGGGGGGTTCACCCCTCCACTTT	CASSSGQGGSPLHF
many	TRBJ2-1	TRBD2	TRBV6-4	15	TGTGCCAGCAGTGATACAGCGGGAGGCCACAATGAGCAGTTCTTC	CASSDTAGGHNEQFF
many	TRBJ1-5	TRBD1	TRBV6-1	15	TGTGCCAGCAGTTTCGGACAGGGCCCCTATCAGCCCCAGCATTTT	CASSFGQGPYQPQHF
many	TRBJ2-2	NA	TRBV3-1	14	TGTGCCAGCAGCCGCCAAGGGGGTAGCGGGGAGCTGTTTTTT	CASSRQGGSGELFF
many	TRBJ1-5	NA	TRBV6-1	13	TGTGCCAGCAGTGAAGGGCTCAATCAGCCCCAGCATTTT	CASSEGLNQPQHF
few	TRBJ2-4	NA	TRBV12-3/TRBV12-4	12	TGTGCCAGCAGTGGAGGGCCAAACATTCAGTACTTC	CASSGGPNIQYF
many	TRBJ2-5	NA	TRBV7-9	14	TGTGCCAGCAGCTGGGGACTCCGCGAAGAGACCCAGTACTTC	CASSWGLREETQYF
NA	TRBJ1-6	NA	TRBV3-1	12	TGTGCCAGCAGCCAATTAGTTTCACCCCTCCACTTT	CASSQLVSPLHF
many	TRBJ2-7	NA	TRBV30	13	TGTGCCTGGAGTGTAAGTGAGGTTTACGAGCAGTACTTC	CAWSVSEVYEQYF
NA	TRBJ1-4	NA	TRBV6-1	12	TGTGCCAGCAGTGACAACTTGCGGGAACTGTTTTTT	CASSDNLRELFF
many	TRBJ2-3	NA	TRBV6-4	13	TGTGCCAGCAGTGACTCACCAGAAGATACGCAGTATTTT	CASSDSPEDTQYF
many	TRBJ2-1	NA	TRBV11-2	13	TGTGCCAGCAGTCCTGACTTCGCAAGTGAGCAGTTCTTC	CASSPDFASEQFF